This paragraph covers one T cell receptor (beta chain) sequence. Its antigen is not identified. A read error is possible here, since a much larger clone lies one base away. Aged 18 to 65, hyperthyroidism patients had been newly diagnosed, with under 2 months' duration. Reliance was placed on clinical symptoms, serum thyroxine, TRAb, thyroid ultrasound and orbital computed tomography for diagnosis. Amplification from RNA transcripts yielded the TCR beta CDR3 regions. The first round was an RT-PCR with HTBI primers, and the second round was a multiplex PCR. TCRdb re-analysed the multiplex PCR reads in MiXCR, keeping a single row per CDR3 protein. The sample lists over a million distinct CDR3 sequences; 35% to 45% were seen once. The sample is drawn from a study of Graves' ophthalmopathy and Graves' hyperthyroidism. General study points: Ophthalmopathy could be told apart from stable hyperthyroidism by a 13-signature model (about 89% sensitivity, approximately 81% specificity). Ophthalmopathy progression was predicted with around 71% sensitivity and about 72% specificity.

The sequence derives from an adult man with Graves' hyperthyroidism. The sample consisted of peripheral blood or thyroid tissue (not recorded which).

CDR3 region: CAITVTGGIGELFF. The CDR3 DNA follows: TGTGCCATCACCGTGACAGGGGGAATCGGGGAGCTGTTTTTT. This chain joins TRBV10-3 and TRBJ2-2; TRBD1 matches 9 bases. Germline V CDR1 and CDR2: ENHRY, SYGVKD. Trimming took 7 bases from V and 7 from J; bases not matched to a gene: 7. The length of the CDR3 is 14 residues.